Listed below are T cell receptor beta chains from one sample, sequenced in a study of cytomegalovirus exposure and HLA in healthy donors. The table came from immunoSEQ multiplex PCR; TCRdb's copy has only in-frame clones and leaves some out. The sample holds some 200,000 clones; 70% to 85% are singletons and the top ten take less than 2%. The sequencing input was PBMCs. The receptors here all came from a man aged 50 to 59 in good health and CMV-seronegative. CDR3s include the opening cysteine and the closing phenylalanine or tryptophan. D genes are given only for firm matches. Clone size is stated in some rows and not others, as once, few, many or a class when expanded.

TGTGCCAACGACAGGCCTTATCAGCCCCAGCATTTT CANDRPYQPQHF TRBJ1-5 TRBV6-1 NA NA
TGTGCCAGCAGCCTACCCGGGGAGCTGTTTTTT CASSLPGELFF TRBJ2-2 TRBV7-6 NA NA
TGTGCCAGCCAGCGGGATAGCACAGATACGCAGTATTTT CASQRDSTDTQYF TRBJ2-3 TRBV6-6 NA TRBD2
TGCGCCAGCAGCCAACACAGGGGGAGGGAAAACAATGAGCAGTTCTTC CASSQHRGRENNEQFF TRBJ2-1 TRBV4-1 NA NA
TGTGCCAGCAGCTCGGGGTCAACTAATGAAAAACTGTTTTTT CASSSGSTNEKLFF TRBJ1-4 TRBV6-5 NA NA
TGCGCCAGCAGCTTGGAGCACCGCTTTGAGACCCAGTACTTC CASSLEHRFETQYF TRBJ2-5 TRBV5-1 once NA
TGTGCCAGGGACACCGAGCAGTACTTC CARDTEQYF TRBJ2-7 TRBV6-1 NA NA
TGCAGCGTTGGACAGACTCAGACCGAAGCTTTCTTT CSVGQTQTEAFF TRBJ1-1 TRBV29-1 NA NA
TGTGCCAGCAGCCCGGGACTAGCGGGTAATGAGCAGTTCTTC CASSPGLAGNEQFF TRBJ2-1 TRBV28 NA TRBD2
TGTGCCAGCAGTTACCCCATGACAGGGGGTAGTGAAAAACTGTTTTTT CASSYPMTGGSEKLFF TRBJ1-4 TRBV6-6 NA TRBD1
TGTGCCAGCAGTGACAGCCGGGACTATCCTCAGGATGAGCAGTTCTTC CASSDSRDYPQDEQFF TRBJ2-1 TRBV6-4 NA TRBD2
TGCGCCAGCAGCCAAGATAGCCCCCGGGGGAGGGAGGGCGAGCAGTACTTC CASSQDSPRGREGEQYF TRBJ2-7 TRBV4-1 NA TRBD2
TGTGCCAGCAGTTATTCGAAGGGGGTCGGCACCGGGGAGCTGTTTTTT CASSYSKGVGTGELFF TRBJ2-2 TRBV6-5 NA NA
TGTGCTTCGCAGGACAGGGCAAACTATGGCTACACCTTC CASQDRANYGYTF TRBJ1-2 TRBV30 NA TRBD1
TGTGCCAGTACCGACAGAGCAACTAATGAAAAACTGTTTTTT CASTDRATNEKLFF TRBJ1-4 TRBV2 NA NA
TGCAGCGCCACAAGACAGGCAGAAGCTTTCTTT CSATRQAEAFF TRBJ1-1 TRBV29-1 NA NA
TGTGCCAGCACCATTTATCGTATCCGACAGGGGCGGGATCTCTATGGCTACACCTTC CASTIYRIRQGRDLYGYTF TRBJ1-2 TRBV6-4 NA TRBD1
TGCAGCGCCACCGAGGGCTTTGGCACTGAAGCTTTCTTT CSATEGFGTEAFF TRBJ1-1 TRBV29-1 NA NA
TGTGCCAGCAGTTATGGCCAGAACTACGAGCAGTACTTC CASSYGQNYEQYF TRBJ2-7 TRBV6-6 few NA
TGTGCCAGCAGCGTTAGAGCGGGGGTCACCGGGGAGCTGTTTTTT CASSVRAGVTGELFF TRBJ2-2 TRBV9 NA TRBD2
TGTGCCAGTAGTACCCGAAATCCAACCGGTGAGCAGTTCTTC CASSTRNPTGEQFF TRBJ2-1 TRBV19 NA NA
TGCGCCAGCAGCCCGGGACTGACCTCTGGAAACACCATATATTTT CASSPGLTSGNTIYF TRBJ1-3 TRBV4-1 NA NA
TGTGCCAGCAGTTTTCGGGCAGGGAATTACAATGAGCAGTTCTTC CASSFRAGNYNEQFF TRBJ2-1 TRBV27 NA NA
TGTGCCAGCAGCGTCCGGACAGGGGGCTTGTACGAGCAGTACTTC CASSVRTGGLYEQYF TRBJ2-7 TRBV11-3 NA TRBD1
TGTGCCTGGAGTGTGGGGGGTATGAGTTCCTCCTACGAGCAGTACTTC CAWSVGGMSSSYEQYF TRBJ2-7 TRBV30 NA NA
TGTGCCAGCAGCTTGGGGAGCGGGAGGGCCTTATCCTACGAGCAGTACTTC CASSLGSGRALSYEQYF TRBJ2-7 TRBV5-4 NA TRBD2
TGTGCCAGCAGAGGAGGGGCAGATCAGCCCCAGCATTTT CASRGGADQPQHF TRBJ1-5 TRBV5-4 NA NA
TGCAGCGTTTTAGGGACAGGGCACACCGGGGAGCTGTTTTTT CSVLGTGHTGELFF TRBJ2-2 TRBV29-1 NA TRBD1
TGCGCCAGCAGCTCAACTGGGACAGGGAACACTGAAGCTTTCTTT CASSSTGTGNTEAFF TRBJ1-1 TRBV5-1 NA TRBD1
TGTGCCAGCCGCCTCGCGGGGCCGCCCACCGGGGAGCTGTTTTTT CASRLAGPPTGELFF TRBJ2-2 TRBV6-5 NA NA
TGCGCCAGCAGCCGGGACAGGGGAGGGTCCGAGCAGTACTTC CASSRDRGGSEQYF TRBJ2-7 TRBV5-1 NA TRBD1
TGTGCCAGCAGCTTAAATAAGCGGGCGTCCTACAATGAGCAGTTCTTC CASSLNKRASYNEQFF TRBJ2-1 TRBV7-2 NA NA
TGTGCCAGTAGTACGGCCTCACCTCTAGCGGGAGTTTACAATGAGCAGTTCTTC CASSTASPLAGVYNEQFF TRBJ2-1 TRBV19 once TRBD2
TGTGCCAGCAGCCCAACTAGGGACTCCTACGAGCAGTACTTC CASSPTRDSYEQYF TRBJ2-7 TRBV13 NA NA
TGTGCCAGCAGTGGCCGGGGGGCGGGAGACTATGAGCAGTTCTTC CASSGRGAGDYEQFF TRBJ2-1 TRBV6-5 few NA
TGTGCCAGCTCAACCGGAACAGTCTATAGCAATCAGCCCCAGCATTTT CASSTGTVYSNQPQHF TRBJ1-5 TRBV18 once NA
TGTGCCAGCAGTGTGAGATTTACGTCTGGGGCCAACGTCCTGACTTTC CASSVRFTSGANVLTF TRBJ2-6 TRBV28 few NA
TGCGCCGGCAGTGAGGGCAGGGTAGCTGAAGCTTTCTTT CAGSEGRVAEAFF TRBJ1-1 TRBV10-2 NA NA
TGCGCCAGCAGCCAGGAAACTAGCGGGAGTGACGAGCAGTACTTC CASSQETSGSDEQYF TRBJ2-7 TRBV4-1 NA TRBD2
TGCGCCAGCAGCCCCCGGACAGGGCAACGATCTCAGTACTTC CASSPRTGQRSQYF TRBJ2-4 TRBV4-1 few TRBD1
TGCGCCAGCACCGGACTAGCGGGAGAATCTGTCGGGGAGCTGTTTTTT CASTGLAGESVGELFF TRBJ2-2 TRBV5-1 NA TRBD2
TGTGCCAGCAGCCCGAGTGGACTAGCCCACAATGAGCAGTTCTTC CASSPSGLAHNEQFF TRBJ2-1 TRBV5-4 NA TRBD2
TGTGCCATCAGTGTTGGGACAGGGAACACTGAAGCTTTCTTT CAISVGTGNTEAFF TRBJ1-1 TRBV10-3 NA TRBD1
TGTGCCAGCAGTGGACCGGGACTAGCGGTCTACGAGCAGTACTTC CASSGPGLAVYEQYF TRBJ2-7 TRBV25-1 NA TRBD2
TGTGCCAGCACCAGGACAGGGGGCTCTACGGATGAGCAGTTCTTC CASTRTGGSTDEQFF TRBJ2-1 TRBV6-5 once TRBD1
TGCGCCAGCAGCCAAGCGGGGGGGATGGAACAAGAGACCCAGTACTTC CASSQAGGMEQETQYF TRBJ2-5 TRBV4-1 NA TRBD2
TGTGCCACCAAAGGCGGAAACAATGAGCAGTTCTTC CATKGGNNEQFF TRBJ2-1 TRBV14 few NA
TGTGCCAGCTCACCAACAGGGGTTTGCAATCAGCCCCAGCATTTT CASSPTGVCNQPQHF TRBJ1-5 TRBV18 NA TRBD1
TGTGCCAGCTCACCCGGGACAGATACAGATACGCAGTATTTT CASSPGTDTDTQYF TRBJ2-3 TRBV18 NA TRBD1
TGTGCCATCAGTGAGTCGAAGGGCGGGATGAACACTGAAGCTTTCTTT CAISESKGGMNTEAFF TRBJ1-1 TRBV10-3 few NA
TGTGCCAGCAGCCCACGCGGGGGGAATGAAAAACTGTTTTTT CASSPRGGNEKLFF TRBJ1-4 TRBV6-5 NA NA
TGTGCCAGTAGCCTACAAGCGGGAGCCCGCTACGAGCAGTACTTC CASSLQAGARYEQYF TRBJ2-7 TRBV19 once TRBD2
TGCGCCAGCAGCCCGACAGGGATGAACACTGAAGCTTTCTTT CASSPTGMNTEAFF TRBJ1-1 TRBV5-1 NA TRBD1
TGTGCCAGTCGACGGACTAGGGACTCTTACGAGCAGTACTTC CASRRTRDSYEQYF TRBJ2-7 TRBV19 NA TRBD2
TGCGCCAGCAGATATCAGGGAGAGGACTACGAGCAGTACTTC CASRYQGEDYEQYF TRBJ2-7 TRBV5-1 NA NA